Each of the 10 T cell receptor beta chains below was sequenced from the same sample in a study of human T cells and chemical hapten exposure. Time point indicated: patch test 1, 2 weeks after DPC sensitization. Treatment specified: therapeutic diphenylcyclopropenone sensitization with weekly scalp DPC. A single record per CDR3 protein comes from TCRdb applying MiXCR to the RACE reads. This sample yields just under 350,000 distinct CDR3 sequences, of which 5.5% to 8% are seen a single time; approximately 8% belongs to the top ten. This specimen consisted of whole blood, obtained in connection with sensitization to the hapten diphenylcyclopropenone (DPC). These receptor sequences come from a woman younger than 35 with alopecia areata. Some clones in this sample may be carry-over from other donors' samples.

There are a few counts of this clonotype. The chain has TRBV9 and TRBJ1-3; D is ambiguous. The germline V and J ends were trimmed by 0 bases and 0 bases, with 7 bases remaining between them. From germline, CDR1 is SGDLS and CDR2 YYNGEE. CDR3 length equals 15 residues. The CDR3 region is CASSVGVLSGNTIYF. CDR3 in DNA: TGTGCCAGCAGCGTAGGGGTTCTCTCTGGAAACACCATATATTTT.

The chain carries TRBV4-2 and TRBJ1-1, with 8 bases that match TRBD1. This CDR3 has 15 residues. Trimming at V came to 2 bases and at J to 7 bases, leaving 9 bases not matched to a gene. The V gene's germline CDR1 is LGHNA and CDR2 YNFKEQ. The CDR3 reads CASSQHRGSGVEAFF. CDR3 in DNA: TGTGCCAGCAGCCAACACAGGGGGAGTGGCGTTGAAGCTTTCTTT.

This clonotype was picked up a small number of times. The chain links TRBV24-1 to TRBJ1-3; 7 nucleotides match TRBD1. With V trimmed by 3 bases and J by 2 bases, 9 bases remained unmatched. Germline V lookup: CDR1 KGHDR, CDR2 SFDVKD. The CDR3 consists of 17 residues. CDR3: CATSDISGTVAGNTIYF. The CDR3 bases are TGTGCCACCAGTGATATATCCGGGACAGTGGCTGGAAACACCATATATTTT.

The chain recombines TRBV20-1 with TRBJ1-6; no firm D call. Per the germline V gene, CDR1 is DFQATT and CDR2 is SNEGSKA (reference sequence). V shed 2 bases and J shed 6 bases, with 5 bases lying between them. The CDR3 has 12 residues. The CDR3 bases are TGCAGTGCTAGACTGCTTAATTCACCCCTCCACTTT. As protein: CSARLLNSPLHF.

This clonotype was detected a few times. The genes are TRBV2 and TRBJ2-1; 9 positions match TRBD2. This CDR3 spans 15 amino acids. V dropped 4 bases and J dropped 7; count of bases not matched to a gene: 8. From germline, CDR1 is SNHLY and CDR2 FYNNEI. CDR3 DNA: TGTGCCAGCAGTGGGAATAGCGGGGGTAGGAATGAGCAGTTCTTC. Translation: CASSGNSGGRNEQFF. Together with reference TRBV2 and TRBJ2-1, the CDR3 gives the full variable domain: EPEVTQTPSHQVTQMGQEVILRCVPISNHLYFYWYRQILGQKVEFLVSFYNNEISEKSEIFDDQFSVERPDGSNFTLKIRSTKLEDSAMYFCASSGNSGGRNEQFFGPGTRLTVL.

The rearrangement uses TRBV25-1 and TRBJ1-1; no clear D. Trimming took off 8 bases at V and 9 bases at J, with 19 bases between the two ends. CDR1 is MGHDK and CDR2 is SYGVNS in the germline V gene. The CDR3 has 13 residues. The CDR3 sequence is CASDDLGLEKAFF. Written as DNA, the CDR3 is TGTGCCAGCGATGACCTGGGCCTAGAGAAAGCTTTCTTT.

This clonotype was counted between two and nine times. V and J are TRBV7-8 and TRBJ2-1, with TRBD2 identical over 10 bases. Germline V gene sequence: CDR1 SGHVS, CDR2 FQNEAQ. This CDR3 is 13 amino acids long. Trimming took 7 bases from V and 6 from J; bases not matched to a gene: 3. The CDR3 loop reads CASTGLAANEQFF. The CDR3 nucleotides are TGTGCCAGCACCGGACTAGCGGCCAATGAGCAGTTCTTC.

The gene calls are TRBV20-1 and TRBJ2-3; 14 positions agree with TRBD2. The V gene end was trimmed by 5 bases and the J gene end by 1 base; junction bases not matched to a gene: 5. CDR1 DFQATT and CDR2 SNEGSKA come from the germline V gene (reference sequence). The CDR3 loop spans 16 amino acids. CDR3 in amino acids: CSAPGTSGGRTDTQYF. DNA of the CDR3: TGCAGTGCTCCCGGGACTAGCGGGGGACGCACAGATACGCAGTATTTT.

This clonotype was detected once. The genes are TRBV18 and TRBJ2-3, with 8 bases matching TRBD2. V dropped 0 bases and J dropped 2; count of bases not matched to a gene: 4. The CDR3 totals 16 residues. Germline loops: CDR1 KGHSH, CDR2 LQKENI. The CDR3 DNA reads TGTGCCAGCTCACCACCCAAGCGGGGGAACACAGATACGCAGTATTTT. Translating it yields CASSPPKRGNTDTQYF.

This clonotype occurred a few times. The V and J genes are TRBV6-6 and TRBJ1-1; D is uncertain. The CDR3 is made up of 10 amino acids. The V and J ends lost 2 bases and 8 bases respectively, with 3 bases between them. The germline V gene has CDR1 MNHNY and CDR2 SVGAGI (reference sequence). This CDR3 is CASSYREAFF. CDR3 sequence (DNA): TGTGCCAGCAGTTACCGCGAAGCTTTCTTT.